This T cell receptor (beta chain) was recorded in a study of T cell changes during pregnancy in multiple sclerosis. The CDR3 covers 16 residues. V was pared by 9 bases and J by 3 bases, with 20 bases between. Per germline, CDR1 LNHDA and CDR2 SQIVND (reference sequence). Generated by immunoSEQ multiplex PCR, the TCRdb table keeps only in-frame clones and is missing some. The sample shows roughly 110,000 clones, about 89% of them seen only once. Sequenced here: peripheral blood, sampled before pregnancy. The chain couples TRBV19 to TRBJ2-2; tentatively, D is TRBD1 (6 bases). The receptor comes from a female donor with multiple sclerosis, enrolled in a pregnancy study. As DNA, the CDR3 is TGTGCCAGCGAGATAACAGGGAATGAGGACACCGGGGAGCTGTTTTTT. This codes for CASEITGNEDTGELFF.